Listed here are 28 T cell receptor beta chains from one sample, sequenced in a study of vaccination and CD4 T cells after COVID-19. These receptors are not linked to any known antigen. Treatment specified: roughly ten-day PBMC culture with coronavirus spike peptide pools or control peptides (ViraFEST assay). Cultured CD4+ T cell DNA underwent sequencing with the Oncomine TCR Beta short-read assay. Each CDR3 protein gets one entry after TCRdb re-called the PCR reads with MiXCR. The sample lists 10,000 to 12,000 distinct CDR3 sequences, about 69% occurring once. The sequenced sample was CD4+ T cells from blood, cultured in vitro. Source of these receptors: a human donor who had recovered from COVID-19.

This rearrangement joins TRBV11-1 to TRBJ2-7; the D gene could be TRBD1 or TRBD2 (5 bases each). The CDR3 has 14 residues. Germline lookup yields CDR1 SGHAT and CDR2 FQDESV (reference sequence). Trimming removed 2 bases from V and 2 bases from J, with 10 bases in between. CDR3 DNA sequence: TGTGCCAGCAGCTTAACATGGGACGCCTACGAGCAGTACTTC. Protein sequence: CASSLTWDAYEQYF.

This chain uses TRBV20-1 with TRBJ2-5; D gene uncertain. V lost 6 bases to trimming and J lost 2 bases, with 22 bases between them. The CDR3 is 16 amino acids. CDR1 is DFQATT and CDR2 is SNEGSKA in the germline V gene (reference sequence). CDR3 DNA: TGCAGTGCGGGGTCAAGGAAGGGATCGTTTCAAGAGACCCAGTACTTC. Translating it yields CSAGSRKGSFQETQYF.

The CDR3 reads CASSYLSTGRGDNGYTF. CDR3 nucleotides: TGTGCCAGCAGTTACCTCAGTACCGGCAGGGGGGACAATGGCTACACCTTC. This rearrangement joins TRBV6-5 to TRBJ1-2; 7 bases are a match to TRBD1. After removal of 2 bases from V and 6 bases from J, the junction contained 15 bases not matched to a gene. This CDR3 comprises 17 residues. Germline CDR1 reads MNHEY; CDR2 reads SVGAGI.

This sequence joins TRBV20-1 and TRBJ1-5; D gene ambiguous. Germline CDR1 and CDR2: DFQATT and SNEGSKA (reference sequence). Trimming removed 3 bases at V and 6 bases at J, with 12 bases between. The CDR3 sequence is 13 residues long. The CDR3 is CSARTVAGQPQHF. In nucleotides, the CDR3 is TGCAGTGCTAGGACGGTCGCGGGTCAGCCCCAGCATTTT.

The chain has TRBV30 and TRBJ2-7, with D maybe TRBD2 (6 bases). Germline CDR1 is GTSNPN and CDR2 is SVGIG (reference sequence). The length of the CDR3 is 13 residues. V was cut by 5 bases and J by 1 base, with 12 bases left in between. CDR3 sequence reads: CAWAHGLSYEQYF. In DNA, the CDR3 is TGTGCCTGGGCCCATGGACTATCCTACGAGCAGTACTTC.

The CDR3 DNA follows: TGTGCCAGCGGGAAAGGCAGCAATCAGCCCCAGCATTTT. Its translation: CASGKGSNQPQHF. This sequence joins TRBV6-1 and TRBJ1-5, with unresolved D. The germline V and J ends were trimmed by 8 bases and 1 base, with 9 bases remaining between them. Germline values: CDR1 MNHNS, CDR2 SASEGT. This CDR3 contains 13 residues.

This chain uses TRBV6-2 or TRBV6-3 with TRBJ1-5; 7 bases align to TRBD1. The V gene's germline CDR1 is MNHEY and CDR2 SVGEGT. The V segment lost 6 bases and the J segment 3 bases; nucleotides outside the gene matches: 5. CDR3 length: 14 amino acids. DNA for the CDR3: TGTGCCAGCAGGCTGGGGACAGTCAATCAGCCCCAGCATTTT. The encoded protein is CASRLGTVNQPQHF.

This chain uses TRBV5-1 with TRBJ2-3, with 11 positions matching TRBD2. Germline lookup yields CDR1 SGHRS and CDR2 YFSETQ. With 0 bases clipped from V and 4 bases from J, the junction kept 4 bases outside the gene matches. The CDR3 has 16 amino acids. The CDR3 loop reads CASSLALAGAADTQYF. The CDR3 nucleotides read TGCGCCAGCAGCTTGGCACTAGCGGGAGCCGCAGATACGCAGTATTTT.

The rearrangement uses TRBV20-1 and TRBJ2-7; no reliable D call. This CDR3 comprises 13 residues. The germline gives CDR1 DFQATT, CDR2 SNEGSKA (reference sequence). V was trimmed by 3 bases and J by 6 bases, leaving 15 bases between them. The CDR3 coding sequence is TGCAGTGCTAGTTTGAAGCTGTTTGGCGAGCAGTACTTC. Translated: CSASLKLFGEQYF.

The gene calls are TRBV7-9 and TRBJ2-7, with 9 bases that match TRBD1. V was pared by 4 bases and J by 3 bases, with 4 bases of the junction left unmatched. CDR3 length: 14 residues. CDR1 SEHNR and CDR2 FQNEAQ come from the germline V gene (reference sequence). The DNA of the CDR3 is TGTGCCAGCAGCTCCCCGGGACAGGGCTACGAGCAGTACTTC. This translates into CASSSPGQGYEQYF.

The V gene is TRBV7-2, the J gene TRBJ1-1; D may be TRBD1 (5 bases). The CDR3 sequence is 13 residues long. Germline loops: CDR1 SGHTA, CDR2 FQGNSA. Trimming left V 4 bases short and J 7 bases short, with 13 bases between. The CDR3 nucleotides are TGTGCCAGCAGCTCAGTTGGGGCAGGTGAAGCTTTCTTT. Protein: CASSSVGAGEAFF. The full variable domain, in which reference TRBV7-2 and TRBJ1-1 provide the parts outside the CDR3, is GAGVSQSPSNKVTEKGKDVELRCDPISGHTALYWYRQSLGQGLEFLIYFQGNSAPDKSGLPSDRFSAERTGGSVSTLTIQRTQQEDSAVYLCASSSVGAGEAFFGQGTRLTVV.

This rearrangement joins TRBV28 to TRBJ1-1; no reliable D call. Germline V gene sequence: CDR1 MDHEN, CDR2 SYDVKM. The V end lost 3 bases, the J end lost 0 bases, and 5 bases lay between the germline ends. This CDR3 is built from 13 residues. CDR3 protein: CASSLSLNTEAFF. In nucleotides, the CDR3 is TGTGCCAGCAGTTTGTCGTTGAACACTGAAGCTTTCTTT.

CDR3 amino acids: CSARHAGGRNQPQHF. The CDR3 nucleotides are TGCAGTGCTCGACACGCAGGGGGCCGCAATCAGCCCCAGCATTTT. V and J are TRBV20-1 and TRBJ1-5; 8 nucleotides align to TRBD1. Unmatched junction bases numbered 8, after V lost 5 bases and J lost 2 bases. Germline CDR1 and CDR2: DFQATT and SNEGSKA (reference sequence). The CDR3 contains 15 residues.

This sequence joins TRBV20-1 and TRBJ1-3; D not resolved. V was clipped by 1 base and J by 0 bases, with 7 bases between them. Germline V gives CDR1 DFQATT, CDR2 SNEGSKA (reference sequence). The CDR3 consists of 14 residues. The CDR3 bases are TGCAGTGCTAGAGGTCGGGTCTCTGGAAACACCATATATTTT. This translates into CSARGRVSGNTIYF.

The V call is TRBV28, the J call TRBJ1-2; D is unclear. Germline lookup yields CDR1 MDHEN and CDR2 SYDVKM. The CDR3 extends over 12 amino acids. Trimming removed 5 bases from V and 12 bases from J, with 16 bases in between. CDR3 nucleotides: TGTGCCAGCAGTAAAGATACAGTGTCGGACACCTTC. Its translation: CASSKDTVSDTF.

The chain joins TRBV11-3 to TRBJ2-1; 7 bases agree with TRBD2. This CDR3 comprises 14 residues. Germline CDR1 SGHNT, CDR2 YENEEA. After removal of 1 base from V and 8 bases from J, the junction contained 5 bases not matched to a gene. The DNA for the CDR3 is TGTGCCAGCAGCTTAGGGCGGGGAGGGGATGAGCAGTTCTTC. It translates to CASSLGRGGDEQFF.

Written as DNA, the CDR3 is TGTGCCAGCAGCTTATTGCAGGGGGCGAATTCACCCCTCCACTTT. Amino acids: CASSLLQGANSPLHF. V and J are TRBV7-9 and TRBJ1-6, with 8 bases that match TRBD1. Germline lookup yields CDR1 SEHNR and CDR2 FQNEAQ (reference sequence). The CDR3 has 15 residues. J gave up 7 bases and V 2 bases, and 4 bases lay outside the gene matches.

The chain employs TRBV4-3 and TRBJ2-7; no clear D. This CDR3 region has 15 residues. Between the trimmed V and J ends, which lost 5 bases and 3 bases, there was a span of 17 bases. CDR1 is LGHNA and CDR2 is YSLEER in the germline V gene. CDR3 nucleotide sequence: TGCGCCAGCAGCTTCCTAGGGCAGAGTCGCTACGAGCAGTACTTC. Translated, it gives CASSFLGQSRYEQYF.

This chain joins TRBV7-2 and TRBJ2-5; tentatively, D is TRBD2 (6 bases). Germline V lookup: CDR1 SGHTA, CDR2 FQGNSA. The CDR3 length is 14 residues. Trimming removed 4 bases at V and 9 bases at J, with 18 bases between. In DNA, the CDR3 is TGTGCCAGCAGCTCGTCGGGGACTCCAGCGTCCCAGTACTTC. It yields the protein CASSSSGTPASQYF.

The chain joins TRBV20-1 to TRBJ1-4; D call uncertain. The V end was cut by 3 bases, the J end by 0 bases, with 11 bases between. This CDR3 is 15 amino acids long. Per germline, CDR1 DFQATT and CDR2 SNEGSKA (reference sequence). CDR3 in DNA: TGCAGTGCTAGGAGGGAGGCTTCAACTAATGAAAAACTGTTTTTT. Its translation: CSARREASTNEKLFF.

The rearrangement uses TRBV20-1 and TRBJ2-7; D possibly corresponds to TRBD1 (6 bases). The CDR3 covers 15 residues. Trimming stripped 6 bases from V and 3 bases from J, with 21 bases between. Germline V lookup: CDR1 DFQATT, CDR2 SNEGSKA (reference sequence). The CDR3 nucleotides read TGCAGTGCGACTACTACCGGGACAACCATCTACGAGCAGTACTTC. Its protein product is CSATTTGTTIYEQYF.

The rearrangement uses TRBV11-3 and TRBJ1-2; 7 bases map to TRBD1. The CDR3 runs 19 residues. The ends lost 5 bases at V and 4 bases at J; junction bases unmatched: 22. CDR1 is SGHNT, CDR2 YENEEA, per germline. CDR3 in DNA: TGTGCCAGCAGCCACACCCGCCGTCAGACGGGACAGACAATCTATGGCTACACCTTC. Translated: CASSHTRRQTGQTIYGYTF.

V gene TRBV15 combines with J gene TRBJ1-2; D not certain. This CDR3 is built from 16 residues. Germline values: CDR1 LNHNV, CDR2 YYDKDF (reference sequence). Trimming took off 0 bases at V and 8 bases at J, with 19 bases between the two ends. Here the CDR3 DNA reads TGTGCCACCAGCAGAGATCGGGCAGGCCAGCTTTTAGGCTACACCTTC. Amino acids: CATSRDRAGQLLGYTF. Full variable domain (rest looked up from reference TRBV15 and TRBJ1-2): DAMVIQNPRYQVTQFGKPVTLSCSQTLNHNVMYWYQQKSSQAPKLLFHYYDKDFNNEADTPDNFQSRRPNTSFCFLDIRSPGLGDTAMYLCATSRDRAGQLLGYTFGSGTRLTVV.

The chain combines TRBV12-3 or TRBV12-4 with TRBJ2-5; TRBD1 matches 9 bases. The V segment lost 0 bases and the J segment 4 bases; nucleotides outside the gene matches: 3. CDR3 length equals 15 residues. CDR3 protein: CASSLARQGGETQYF. Written as DNA, the CDR3 is TGTGCCAGCAGTTTAGCGCGACAGGGGGGAGAGACCCAGTACTTC.

This chain uses TRBV19 with TRBJ1-1, with no clear D. Trimming removed 2 bases at V and 7 bases at J, with 11 bases between. Looked up from germline, CDR1 is LNHDA and CDR2 is SQIVND (reference sequence). CDR3 length: 13 amino acids. The DNA for the CDR3 is TGTGCCAGTAGTATACTCCACAGAGATGAAGCTTTCTTT. It encodes CASSILHRDEAFF.

The V call is TRBV24-1, the J call TRBJ1-5; 9 bases line up with TRBD1. Looked up from germline, CDR1 is KGHDR and CDR2 is SFDVKD. Trimming removed 4 bases from V and 11 bases from J; junction bases left unmatched: 20. The length of the CDR3 is 18 residues. Written as DNA, the CDR3 is TGTGCCACCAGTGAGGGCCGGGGACAGGGCCAGGGGAAGGGGTCCCAGCATTTT. This codes for CATSEGRGQGQGKGSQHF.

The chain has TRBV28 and TRBJ1-5, with 9 bases identical to TRBD1. The V and J ends lost 6 bases and 4 bases, in that order; junction bases with no gene match: 10. The germline gives CDR1 MDHEN, CDR2 SYDVKM. The CDR3 is made up of 16 amino acids. This chain's CDR3 is CASRHTGTGPNQPQHF. The CDR3 nucleotides read TGTGCCAGCAGGCACACCGGGACAGGGCCTAATCAGCCCCAGCATTTT.

On this clonotype itself: The CDR3 does not end in the conserved phenylalanine or tryptophan, so this is likely a read error. The J gene is TRBJ2-1, the V gene TRBV6-1; D is unclear. Germline CDR1 and CDR2: MNHNS and SASEGT. The CDR3 spans 15 residues. The V gene lost 7 bases and the J gene lost 0 bases, with 13 bases spanning the gap. CDR3 in amino acids: CASTTAFSSYNEQFL. CDR3 nucleotides: TGTGCCAGCACTACGGCCTTTAGCTCCTACAATGAGCAGTTCCTC.